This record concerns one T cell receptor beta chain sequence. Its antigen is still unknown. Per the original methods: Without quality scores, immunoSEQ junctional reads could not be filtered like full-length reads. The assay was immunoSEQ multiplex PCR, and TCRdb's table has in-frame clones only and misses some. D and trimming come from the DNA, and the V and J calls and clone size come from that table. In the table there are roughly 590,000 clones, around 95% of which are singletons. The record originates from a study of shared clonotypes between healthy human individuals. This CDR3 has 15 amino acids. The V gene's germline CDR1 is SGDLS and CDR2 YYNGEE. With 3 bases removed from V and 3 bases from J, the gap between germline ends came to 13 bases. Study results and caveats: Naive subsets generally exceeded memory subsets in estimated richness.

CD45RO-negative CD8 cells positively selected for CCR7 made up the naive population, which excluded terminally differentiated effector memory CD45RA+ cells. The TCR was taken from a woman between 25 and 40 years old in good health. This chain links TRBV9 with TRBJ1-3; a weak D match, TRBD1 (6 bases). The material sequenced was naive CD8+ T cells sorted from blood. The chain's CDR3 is CASSEIGGSGNTIYF. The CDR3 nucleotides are TGTGCCAGCAGCGAGATAGGGGGTAGTGGAAACACCATATATTTT.